This T cell receptor beta chain stems from a study of shared clonotypes between healthy human individuals. Using immunoSEQ multiplex PCR, the repertoire was profiled, and TCRdb retains in-frame clones only, with some absent. The table lists 2 million to 2.5 million clones, approximately 93% of them singletons. There are 11 residues in the CDR3. Trimming pared 3 bases from V and 4 bases from J, leaving 3 bases between. CDR1 DFQATT and CDR2 SNEGSKA come from the germline V gene (reference sequence). The chain joins TRBV20-1 to TRBJ1-4; the D is unclear. Sequencing used naive CD4+ T cells from PBMCs. Subset denoted: CD45RA+ positively selected. This sequence originates from a man in his late teens or twenties in good health. Some clones in this sample may be carry-over from other donors' samples. CDR3 protein: CSARYNEKLFF. CDR3 DNA sequence: TGCAGTGCTAGGTATAATGAAAAACTGTTTTTT.